The 18 T cell receptor beta chains in this list originate from one sample, sequenced in a study of PD-L1 blockade in urothelial cancer. TCRdb's table, derived via immunoSEQ multiplex PCR, lists solely in-frame clones and lacks some. The sample shows under 150,000 clones, around 89% of them seen only once. Time point: peripheral blood 6 weeks after treatment start. Sequenced here: PBMCs, sampled around atezolizumab (anti-PD-L1) treatment. These receptors originate from a man in his 60s with urothelial cancer.

The chain employs TRBV9 and TRBJ1-1, with 10 bases lining up with TRBD1. There are 16 residues in the CDR3. V shed 2 bases, J shed 4 bases, and the junction held 8 bases outside the gene matches. Germline CDR1 and CDR2: SGDLS and YYNGEE. CDR3 in DNA: TGTGCCAGCAGCGTTAGCCGGGACAGGGGAGTCACTGAAGCTTTCTTT. Protein sequence: CASSVSRDRGVTEAFF.

The chain employs TRBV27 and TRBJ1-5; maybe TRBD1 (6 bases). Trimming took 4 bases from V and 7 from J, leaving 20 bases between them. Germline assignment: CDR1 MNHEY and CDR2 SMNVEV (reference sequence). The CDR3 runs 16 residues. CDR3 coding DNA: TGTGCCAGCAGTTCCGCGGGTGGGGGCGCAGGCCAGCCCCAGCATTTT. Encoded protein: CASSSAGGGAGQPQHF.

The chain employs TRBV6-1 and TRBJ1-4; D call uncertain. Germline V gene sequence: CDR1 MNHNS, CDR2 SASEGT. Trimming cost V 4 bases and J 2 bases, with 20 bases left between them. The CDR3 runs to 18 residues. The CDR3 spells CASSAKHGRSGTNEKLFF. The CDR3 DNA is TGTGCCAGCAGTGCAAAGCACGGCCGTTCGGGTACTAATGAAAAACTGTTTTTT.

The chain recombines TRBV28 with TRBJ1-5, with TRBD1 identical over 7 bases. Germline assignment: CDR1 MDHEN and CDR2 SYDVKM. Trimming removed 2 bases from V and 2 bases from J; junction bases left unmatched: 15. This CDR3 region has 19 residues. The CDR3 region is CASSLRDRVAFGGNQPQHF. The CDR3 bases are TGTGCCAGCAGTTTACGTGACAGGGTAGCTTTCGGAGGCAATCAGCCCCAGCATTTT.

The chain links TRBV4-3 to TRBJ1-6; D is perhaps TRBD1 (5 bases). V was cut by 0 bases and J by 7 bases, with 16 bases left in between. The CDR3 length is 17 residues. The germline V gene has CDR1 LGHNA and CDR2 YSLEER. CDR3 sequence reads: CASSQDWQGSPNSPLHF. In DNA, the CDR3 is TGCGCCAGCAGCCAAGATTGGCAGGGATCCCCCAATTCACCCCTCCACTTT.

The chain combines TRBV5-4 with TRBJ1-2, with D hard to call. Deletions cut 0 bases from V and 4 bases from J, with 16 bases between. CDR1 is SGHNT, CDR2 YYREEE, per germline (reference sequence). There are 16 residues in the CDR3. The CDR3 reads CASSLAGGGIGYGYTF. In DNA, the CDR3 is TGTGCCAGCAGCTTGGCCGGTGGCGGGATAGGCTATGGCTACACCTTC.

This chain connects TRBV6-1 to TRBJ1-6; D unresolved. Germline V CDR1 and CDR2: MNHNS, SASEGT. This CDR3 has 17 amino acids. With 6 bases removed from V and 7 bases from J, the gap between germline ends came to 22 bases. This chain's CDR3 is CASREKRTGNQNSPLHF. CDR3 DNA sequence: TGTGCCAGCAGAGAAAAGAGGACGGGAAACCAGAATTCACCCCTCCACTTT.

This clone was detected once. CDR3 DNA sequence: TGTGCCAGTAGTGCTATGAGGGGGGGAGCCTACAATGAGCAGTTCTTC. Translating it yields CASSAMRGGAYNEQFF. The chain links TRBV19 to TRBJ2-1, with D tentatively TRBD2 (7 bases). CDR1 LNHDA and CDR2 SQIVND come from the germline V gene (reference sequence). The CDR3 length is 16 residues. Trimming removed 5 bases from V and 2 bases from J, with 16 bases in between.

This sequence joins TRBV28 and TRBJ1-2; TRBD1 agrees at 10 bases. The CDR3 has 15 amino acids. In germline, CDR1 is MDHEN, CDR2 SYDVKM. Trimming at V came to 10 bases and at J to 1 base, leaving 9 bases not matched to a gene. CDR3 region: CATPRGQGVNYGYTF. In nucleotides, the CDR3 is TGTGCCACCCCGAGAGGACAGGGGGTTAACTATGGCTACACCTTC.

This chain uses TRBV28 with TRBJ1-1; D is undetermined. The CDR3 sequence is 11 residues long. Trimming removed 7 bases from V and 6 bases from J, with 9 bases in between. CDR1 and CDR2 from the germline V gene are MDHEN and SYDVKM. The CDR3, as DNA: TGTGCCAGCAAATCGTCCCCTGAAGCTTTCTTT. Protein product: CASKSSPEAFF.

This chain links TRBV30 with TRBJ1-4; 7 bases line up with TRBD1. The CDR3 runs to 17 residues. The J segment lost 5 bases and the V segment lost 8 bases, leaving 20 bases of the junction unmatched. Germline-derived CDR1 and CDR2 are GTSNPN and SVGIG (reference sequence). The CDR3 bases are TGTGCCCACCCCGCCGGGGACAGACTAAAAAGGAATGAAAAACTGTTTTTT. Residues: CAHPAGDRLKRNEKLFF.

V and J are TRBV7-9 and TRBJ2-2; 9 bases fit TRBD1. The germline V gene encodes CDR1 SEHNR and CDR2 FQNEAQ (reference sequence). The trim removed 0 bases at V and 6 bases at J, leaving 11 bases unmatched. This CDR3 spans 18 amino acids. The CDR3 here is CASSLAWSDRGLAGELFF. The CDR3 DNA is TGTGCCAGCAGCTTAGCCTGGTCGGACAGGGGTTTGGCCGGGGAGCTGTTTTTT.

This chain links TRBV5-1 with TRBJ2-3; 7 nucleotides align to TRBD1. Looked up from germline, CDR1 is SGHRS and CDR2 is YFSETQ. Trimming took 5 bases from V and 2 from J; bases not matched to a gene: 8. The CDR3 is made up of 15 amino acids. CDR3 sequence: CASSRGQTSTDTQYF. CDR3 sequence (DNA): TGCGCCAGCAGTAGGGGACAGACCTCCACAGATACGCAGTATTTT.

The J gene is TRBJ2-2, the V gene TRBV19, with D possibly TRBD1 on 6 matching bases. CDR1 LNHDA and CDR2 SQIVND come from the germline V gene (reference sequence). V lost 7 bases, J lost 6 bases, and 12 bases lay in between. This CDR3 has 13 amino acids. The CDR3 coding sequence is TGTGCCAGTACAAACAGGGAGCCCGGGGAGCTGTTTTTT. The encoded protein is CASTNREPGELFF.

The V gene is TRBV29-1, the J gene TRBJ2-7; the match to TRBD2 covers 16 bases. The CDR3 sequence is 16 residues long. Trimming took 2 bases from V and 6 from J; bases not matched to a gene: 7. Germline V gene lookup returns CDR1 SQVTM and CDR2 ANQGSEA. CDR3 sequence: CSVEFGTSGRDLEQYF. For the CDR3, the DNA is TGCAGCGTTGAATTCGGGACTAGCGGGAGGGATCTCGAGCAGTACTTC.

The chain joins TRBV27 to TRBJ2-1, with D uncertain. Germline-derived CDR1 and CDR2 are MNHEY and SMNVEV (reference sequence). This CDR3 region has 14 residues. The V end was cut by 6 bases, the J end by 7 bases, with 16 bases between. Written as DNA, the CDR3 is TGTGCCAGCAGCCGTGGCCCCCTCCTTAATGAGCAGTTCTTC. This translates into CASSRGPLLNEQFF.

The V gene is TRBV5-6, the J gene TRBJ1-2; no firm D call. Between the trimmed V and J ends, which lost 3 bases and 10 bases, there was a span of 10 bases. Germline V gives CDR1 SGHDT, CDR2 YYEEEE. The length of the CDR3 is 11 residues. The CDR3 spells CASSSLQVYTF. CDR3 coding DNA: TGTGCCAGCAGCTCTCTTCAGGTCTACACCTTC.

Written as DNA, the CDR3 is TGCGCCAGCAGCGCCGGGTTCGGGACAGGGGGGGTGACCCAGTACTTC. Translated, it gives CASSAGFGTGGVTQYF. The rearrangement links TRBV4-3 to TRBJ2-5, with 11 bases lining up with TRBD1. This CDR3 is built from 16 residues. J lost 7 bases, V lost 5 bases, and 12 bases had no gene match. CDR1 and CDR2 from the germline V gene are LGHNA and YSLEER.